Sequencing of this TCR beta chain was carried out in a study of T cell responses to AZD1222 COVID-19 vaccine. Study summary: Pooling was applied to second doses at about 4 or about 12 weeks.

Regarding the study as a whole: It should be noted that donors were predominantly white British and more often female, and clonal diversity was possibly underestimated. Reportedly, nearly half of unique spike TCRs recognized epitopes outside B.1.351/B.1.1.7 mutations. Only a handful of AZD1222 recipients tested seropositive at baseline.

On this clone itself: Its antigen is not known.

CDR1 is LGHDT, CDR2 YNNKEL, per germline (reference sequence). The V and J ends lost 6 bases and 1 base respectively, with 13 bases between them. The CDR3 runs 15 residues. Measured with immunoSEQ multiplex PCR; TCRdb has only the in-frame clones, and not every one. This table has about 120,000 clones, approximately 90% appearing once. The V and J genes are TRBV3-1 (or the pseudogene TRBV3-2) and TRBJ1-3; D gene uncertain. This TCR was sampled from an adult in good health. The sample consisted of peripheral blood, taken on day 0 of AZD1222 vaccination. CDR3 in DNA: TGTGCCAGCAGTCAACCCCCGGGGTCTGGAAACACCATATATTTT. Its protein product is CASSQPPGSGNTIYF.